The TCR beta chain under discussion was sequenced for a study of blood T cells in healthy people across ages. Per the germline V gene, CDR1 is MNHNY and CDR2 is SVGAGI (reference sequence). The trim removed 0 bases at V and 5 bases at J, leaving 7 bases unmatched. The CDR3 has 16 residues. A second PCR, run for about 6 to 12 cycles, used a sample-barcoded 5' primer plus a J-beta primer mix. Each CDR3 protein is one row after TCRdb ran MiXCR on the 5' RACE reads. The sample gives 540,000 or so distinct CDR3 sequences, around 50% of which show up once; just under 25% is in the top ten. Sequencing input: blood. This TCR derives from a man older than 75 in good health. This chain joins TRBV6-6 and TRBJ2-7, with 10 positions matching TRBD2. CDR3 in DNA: TGTGCCAGCAGTTACTCGGTGCGAGCGGGAGGGGACGAGCAGTACTTC. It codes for CASSYSVRAGGDEQYF.